This T cell receptor beta chain originates from a study of T cells in placental villitis. In terms of the full investigation: Placental TCR-beta repertoires were compared across villitis of unknown etiology, gestational-age-matched unaffected controls, and infectious villitis in order to test an allograft-versus-infection hypothesis. Paper-wide results and their limitations: CMV-specific clone frequencies were higher in infectious CMV cases than in villitis of unknown etiology (roughly 0.012 vs 0.00096), which did not differ from controls. Sequencing bulk tissue made it impossible to distinguish helper, regulatory or cytotoxic T cells or to tell maternal from fetal T cells, and the approach excluded gamma-delta receptors. Because the paraffin blocks included small amounts of decidua, some of the captured T cells, particularly in controls, may have been decidual rather than villous infiltrates. Villitis of unknown etiology placentae showed higher clonality than controls (median roughly 0.062 versus 0.0066, p=0.0025), indicating clonal expansion. In villitis of unknown etiology, the expanded clones were mostly private to each individual placenta, which suggests that there was no single initiating antigen.

Amplification of TCR-beta CDR3 regions from genomic DNA was performed with the immunoSEQ v4 bias-controlled multiplex PCR assay, which was run blinded to group allocation. To estimate the quantities of nucleated cells and T cells in each sample, reference gene primers were included together with the TCR-beta primers. Sequencing of the libraries was performed on an Illumina MiSeq with a 100-cycle paired-end protocol. Turning to the authors' computational methods: Diversity and richness were calculated in immunoSEQ Analyzer software; richness by iChao1, clonality based on Pielou evenness and Shannon diversity (0-1, higher means less diverse). CDR3 amino acid sequences together with V/J genes were queried against VDJdb for CMV, EBV and influenza A specificities, with confidence 3 and substitution 2 applied. TCR-beta amino acid clonotype overlap between villitis of unknown etiology, infectious villitis and control repertoires was assessed with the Morisita-Horn index. TCRdb holds this immuneACCESS table with in-frame rearrangements only. Some clones are missing; in checked studies, unresolved V genes explain under half, and the rest has no known cause. V, J and clone size derive from that table, while D and trimming were established from the DNA sequence. A total of about 1,500 clones appear in this sample, more than 65% of them only once. The ten largest clones take up over 10% of the sample.

On this clone: Its antigen has not been determined. There are no base qualities to consult, and no much larger clone falls within one base.

About 11 placentae with a pathological diagnosis of high-grade villitis of unknown etiology were selected using the Amsterdam Criteria. Compared with the control and infectious villitis groups, mothers with villitis of unknown etiology had significantly greater gravidity and parity and more prior miscarriages. Placentae were collected after delivery and examined grossly and histologically before archival tissue was selected. Five 10-micron scrolls were cut from each FFPE block, and DNA was isolated using the AllPrep DNA/RNA FFPE Tissue kit. NanoDrop was used to check DNA concentration and purity, while a Bioanalyzer was used to assess RNA quality. V gives up 2 bases and J gives up 0 bases, and the segment between their germline ends measures 5 bases. From its cysteine to its phenylalanine, the CDR3 spans 15 amino acids. The kept DNA is CDR3 alone, 45 bases in frame from the first base. CDR1 and CDR2, per the germline V gene, are SGHTA and FQGNSA.

The TCR originated in a human patient with villitis of unknown etiology; the placental T cells may come from both mother and fetus. Sequencing was done on a sample of placental tissue containing maternal and fetal cells. The chain employs TRBV7-2 and TRBJ2-6; the D gene identity is not certain. The DNA reads TGTGCCAGCAGCTTACAGATCTCTGGGGCCAACGTCCTGACTTTC. It codes for CASSLQISGANVLTF.